Each of the 27 T cell receptor beta chains below was sequenced from the same sample in a study of shared T cell receptors in the human thymus. Sequencing used immunoSEQ multiplex PCR; TCRdb keeps in-frame clones, though not all of them. This sample yields approximately 760,000 clones, of which roughly 85% are seen a single time; more than 0.008% belongs to the top ten. The sample was also reused in another study, on human thymus T cells.

Sample: thymocytes. The receptors originated from a girl under three years old with a congenital heart defect.

V and J are TRBV11-2 and TRBJ2-6; 9 positions match TRBD1. Per the germline V gene, CDR1 is SGHAT and CDR2 is FQNNGV. Losses at the gene ends were 1 base for V and 0 bases for J; bases not matched to a gene: 4. CDR3 length equals 18 residues. In DNA form, the CDR3 reads TGTGCCAGCAGCTTAGTTGGGACAGGGAGCTCTGGGGCCAACGTCCTGACTTTC. Residues: CASSLVGTGSSGANVLTF.

The chain combines TRBV29-1 with TRBJ1-1; maybe TRBD1 (6 bases). The CDR3 is 15 residues long. CDR1 is SQVTM, CDR2 ANQGSEA, per germline. V shed 2 bases and J shed 1 base, with 14 bases lying between them. The CDR3 sequence: CSVESWGRSNTEAFF. Written as DNA, the CDR3 is TGCAGCGTTGAAAGCTGGGGGCGGTCGAACACTGAAGCTTTCTTT.

The rearrangement links TRBV9 to TRBJ2-1, with D possibly TRBD1 on 5 matching bases. Germline lookup yields CDR1 SGDLS and CDR2 YYNGEE. The CDR3 is 17 amino acids. The V end lost 4 bases, the J end lost 4 bases, and 21 bases lay between the germline ends. CDR3 residues: CASSPKRNRPSYNEQFF. CDR3 bases: TGTGCCAGCAGCCCTAAGAGGAACAGGCCATCTTACAATGAGCAGTTCTTC. The variable domain in full, completed from reference TRBV9 and TRBJ2-1, reads DSGVTQTPKHLITATGQRVTLRCSPRSGDLSVYWYQQSLDQGLQFLIQYYNGEERAKGNILERFSAQQFPDLHSELNLSSLELGDSALYFCASSPKRNRPSYNEQFFGPGTRLTVL.

The chain combines TRBV4-3 with TRBJ2-5; perhaps TRBD2 as D (6 bases). The CDR3 sequence is 16 residues long. Trimming took off 3 bases at V and 1 base at J, with 15 bases between the two ends. Germline V gene lookup returns CDR1 LGHNA and CDR2 YSLEER. The CDR3 DNA sequence: TGCGCCAGCAGCCACGCCGTAGCGGCCGCCCAAGAGACCCAGTACTTC. Translated: CASSHAVAAAQETQYF.

The chain is built from TRBV7-2 and TRBJ2-3; TRBD2 agrees at 9 bases. Per germline, CDR1 SGHTA and CDR2 FQGNSA. The junction had 5 bases not matched to a gene; V was cut back by 5 bases and J by 2 bases. The CDR3 is 15 residues long. This CDR3 reads CASSHRLADTDTQYF. CDR3 DNA: TGTGCCAGCAGCCACCGACTAGCGGACACAGATACGCAGTATTTT. The variable domain in full, completed from reference TRBV7-2 and TRBJ2-3, reads GAGVSQSPSNKVTEKGKDVELRCDPISGHTALYWYRQSLGQGLEFLIYFQGNSAPDKSGLPSDRFSAERTGGSVSTLTIQRTQQEDSAVYLCASSHRLADTDTQYFGPGTRLTVL.

This rearrangement joins TRBV19 to TRBJ2-5, with a possible D match to TRBD1 (5 bases). The V gene's germline CDR1 is LNHDA and CDR2 SQIVND (reference sequence). V was pared by 1 base and J by 1 base, with 7 bases between. This CDR3 spans 14 amino acids. The CDR3 protein is CASSIGTLQETQYF. Written as DNA, the CDR3 is TGTGCCAGTAGTATAGGGACACTCCAAGAGACCCAGTACTTC.

The V and J genes are TRBV4-1 and TRBJ1-1; D uncertain. The germline V gene encodes CDR1 MGHRA and CDR2 YSYEKL. The CDR3 contains 17 residues. V lost 1 base and J lost 3, with 18 bases in between. This CDR3 reads CASSQVRGLEGDTEAFF. CDR3 in DNA: TGCGCCAGCAGCCAAGTCCGGGGTCTTGAGGGAGACACTGAAGCTTTCTTT.

This chain connects TRBV7-9 to TRBJ2-1; 8 positions match TRBD2. This CDR3 has 15 amino acids. Germline V CDR1 and CDR2: SEHNR, FQNEAQ (reference sequence). V trimming: 5 bases; J trimming: 5 bases; junction bases outside the gene matches: 8. The CDR3 DNA follows: TGTGCCAGCAGCGCACCCGGGGGGGCCCACAATGAGCAGTTCTTC. Translated, it gives CASSAPGGAHNEQFF.

This clone occurred once. The chain joins TRBV13 to TRBJ1-4; D gene uncertain. This CDR3 is 24 amino acids long. CDR1 and CDR2 from the germline V gene are PRHDT and FYEKMQ (reference sequence). V was clipped by 3 bases and J by 0 bases, with 35 bases between them. The DNA of the CDR3 is TGTGCCAGCAGCTTGTTCGGTCGTTCCAGAGAGGTTTTGAGAGAGCAAACAACTAATGAAAAACTGTTTTTT. This sequence encodes CASSLFGRSREVLREQTTNEKLFF.

V usage is TRBV4-3 and J usage is TRBJ2-6, with 7 nucleotides matching TRBD1. With 4 bases clipped from V and 3 bases from J, the junction kept 9 bases outside the gene matches. CDR1 LGHNA and CDR2 YSLEER come from the germline V gene. CDR3 length equals 17 residues. DNA of the CDR3: TGCGCCAGCAGCCCGCGACAGGGCCCTGGTGGGGCCAACGTCCTGACTTTC. It specifies CASSPRQGPGGANVLTF.

J is TRBJ2-7 and V is TRBV5-1; D remains unclear. This CDR3 has 13 amino acids. The germline CDR1 and CDR2 sequences are SGHRS and YFSETQ. Between the trimmed V and J ends, which lost 6 bases and 6 bases, there was a span of 16 bases. As DNA, the CDR3 is TGCGCCAGCAACGGTAACAGAGCCGGCGAGCAGTACTTC. As protein: CASNGNRAGEQYF. Looking up the rest from reference TRBV5-1 and TRBJ2-7 gives the full variable domain: KAGVTQTPRYLIKTRGQQVTLSCSPISGHRSVSWYQQTPGQGLQFLFEYFSETQRNKGNFPGRFSGRQFSNSRSEMNVSTLELGDSALYLCASNGNRAGEQYFGPGTRLTVT.

The rearrangement uses TRBV6-6 and TRBJ1-1; unclear D gene. V shed 2 bases and J shed 4 bases, with 11 bases lying between them. The CDR3 is 14 amino acids. The germline V gene has CDR1 MNHNY and CDR2 SVGAGI (reference sequence). CDR3 region: CASSYITVGTEAFF. The CDR3 bases are TGTGCCAGCAGTTACATAACAGTAGGCACTGAAGCTTTCTTT.

This sequence joins TRBV4-1 and TRBJ1-5; 9 nucleotides align to TRBD1. CDR3 size: 17 residues. In germline, CDR1 is MGHRA, CDR2 YSYEKL. Unmatched junction bases numbered 8, after V lost 1 base and J lost 4 bases. The CDR3 nucleotides are TGCGCCAGCAGCCAAGCAAGCGAGGGGACAGGGAATCAGCCCCAGCATTTT. This encodes CASSQASEGTGNQPQHF.

The chain carries TRBV6-1 and TRBJ1-6; the D gene is possibly TRBD1 (5 bases). Germline values: CDR1 MNHNS, CDR2 SASEGT. V lost 7 bases and J lost 5, with 9 bases in between. The CDR3 spans 13 residues. CDR3 nucleotide sequence: TGTGCCAGCAAAAAGACAGATAATTCACCCCTCCACTTT. Translation gives CASKKTDNSPLHF.

This clone appeared a single time. The rearrangement joins TRBV6-1 to TRBJ2-1; D is unresolved. This CDR3 has 12 residues. V lost 10 bases to trimming and J lost 8 bases, with 15 bases between them. Germline assignment: CDR1 MNHNS and CDR2 SASEGT. The CDR3 DNA reads as TGTGCCACCAGGAGTTTTCGCGATGAGCAGTTCTTC. Amino acid sequence: CATRSFRDEQFF.

The rearrangement joins TRBV19 to TRBJ1-5; the match to TRBD1 covers 11 bases. Germline lookup yields CDR1 LNHDA and CDR2 SQIVND (reference sequence). The CDR3 covers 15 residues. The V gene end was trimmed by 5 bases and the J gene end by 6 bases; junction bases not matched to a gene: 6. The CDR3 DNA sequence: TGTGCCAGTAGTGGCCCGGGACAGGGGGTTCAGCCCCAGCATTTT. It specifies CASSGPGQGVQPQHF.

The chain combines TRBV28 with TRBJ2-7; a possible D gene is TRBD1 (6 bases). Per germline, CDR1 MDHEN and CDR2 SYDVKM. The CDR3 is made up of 16 amino acids. The V end was cut by 6 bases, the J end by 3 bases, with 21 bases between. This CDR3 reads CASSHLQGRQRYEQYF. In nucleotides, the CDR3 is TGTGCCAGCAGCCATCTACAGGGACGTCAACGCTACGAGCAGTACTTC.

The chain joins TRBV13 to TRBJ2-5, with 7 bases aligning to TRBD1. The CDR3 contains 16 residues. CDR1 is PRHDT, CDR2 FYEKMQ, per germline (reference sequence). Trimming cost V 5 bases and J 3 bases; bases outside gene matches: 12. CDR3 nucleotides: TGTGCCAGCAGCGCGAGGGACAGTAAAGAAGAAGAGACCCAGTACTTC. Protein product: CASSARDSKEEETQYF.

The V gene is TRBV5-1, the J gene TRBJ2-5; tentative D call: TRBD2 (7 bases). CDR1 and CDR2 from the germline V gene are SGHRS and YFSETQ. Trimming pared 1 base from V and 0 bases from J, leaving 16 bases between. The CDR3 consists of 17 residues. CDR3 sequence: CASSLPPRGGDQETQYF. The CDR3 region has the DNA TGCGCCAGCAGCTTGCCCCCTAGGGGGGGGGACCAAGAGACCCAGTACTTC.

The chain combines TRBV7-6 with TRBJ2-2; the match to TRBD2 covers 8 bases. Germline V gene sequence: CDR1 SGHVS, CDR2 FNYEAQ. V gave up 5 bases and J gave up 6 bases; unmatched junction bases: 14. The CDR3 is made up of 17 amino acids. The CDR3 loop is CASSPSRGTLAAGELFF. The CDR3 bases are TGTGCCAGCAGCCCCTCAAGAGGCACACTAGCGGCCGGGGAGCTGTTTTTT.

The gene calls are TRBV27 and TRBJ1-4; D may be TRBD1 (6 bases). This CDR3 region has 14 residues. V lost 4 bases to trimming and J lost 8 bases, with 14 bases between them. CDR1 and CDR2 (germline): MNHEY, SMNVEV (reference sequence). In DNA, the CDR3 is TGTGCCAGCAGTTCCCAAGGGGGAAGGGAAAAACTGTTTTTT. Amino acids: CASSSQGGREKLFF.

Only a few counts were recorded for this clone. In nucleotides, the CDR3 is TGTGCCACCAGCAGAGAAGACGGGGGGGTCACCTACGAGCAGTACTTC. Amino acid sequence: CATSREDGGVTYEQYF. The chain is built from TRBV15 and TRBJ2-7, with TRBD2 identical over 8 bases. CDR3 length equals 16 residues. Germline values: CDR1 LNHNV, CDR2 YYDKDF (reference sequence). Trimming at V came to 0 bases and at J to 2 bases, leaving 6 bases not matched to a gene.

V and J are TRBV2 and TRBJ1-2, with 7 positions matching TRBD1. The ends lost 2 bases at V and 5 bases at J; junction bases unmatched: 14. Germline assignment: CDR1 SNHLY and CDR2 FYNNEI. The CDR3 has 17 amino acids. The CDR3 loop reads CASSESAQGLPLYGYTF. CDR3 in DNA: TGTGCCAGCAGTGAAAGTGCACAGGGGCTTCCTCTATATGGCTACACCTTC.

This clone was detected only a few times. The rearrangement links TRBV7-8 to TRBJ1-6; TRBD1 aligns across 10 bases. Germline lookup yields CDR1 SGHVS and CDR2 FQNEAQ. The CDR3 loop spans 16 amino acids. V lost 5 bases and J lost 7; bases outside the gene matches: 8. The CDR3 loop is CASSREGTGVNSPLHF. The CDR3 DNA reads TGTGCCAGCAGCCGGGAGGGGACAGGGGTAAATTCACCCCTCCACTTT. Complete variable domain (other parts from reference TRBV7-8 and TRBJ1-6): GAGVSQSPRYKVAKRGQDVALRCDPISGHVSLFWYQQALGQGPEFLTYFQNEAQLDKSGLPSDRFFAERPEGSVSTLKIQRTQQEDSAVYLCASSREGTGVNSPLHFGNGTRLTVT.

CDR3 coding DNA: TGTGCCAGCAGCGTAGAGGGGGGGAATCCAGGAGTAAAAGAGCAGTACTTC. It is translated as CASSVEGGNPGVKEQYF. This chain connects TRBV9 to TRBJ2-7; the D gene is possibly TRBD2 (7 bases). The CDR3 is 17 amino acids. Trimming removed 0 bases from V and 7 bases from J, with 23 bases in between. Germline V gene lookup returns CDR1 SGDLS and CDR2 YYNGEE. Together with reference TRBV9 and TRBJ2-7, the CDR3 gives the full variable domain: DSGVTQTPKHLITATGQRVTLRCSPRSGDLSVYWYQQSLDQGLQFLIQYYNGEERAKGNILERFSAQQFPDLHSELNLSSLELGDSALYFCASSVEGGNPGVKEQYFGPGTRLTVT.

This clone appeared a single time. The V and J genes are TRBV13 and TRBJ1-2; possible D gene TRBD1, 5 bases. V was trimmed by 0 bases and J by 6 bases, leaving 14 bases between them. This CDR3 spans 15 amino acids. CDR1 PRHDT and CDR2 FYEKMQ come from the germline V gene (reference sequence). CDR3: CASSLGGAVTHGYTF. For the CDR3, the DNA is TGTGCCAGCAGCTTAGGTGGGGCAGTTACCCATGGCTACACCTTC.

In this sample, this clone turned up a few times. The rearrangement uses TRBV9 and TRBJ1-2; 7 positions match TRBD1. Germline V lookup: CDR1 SGDLS, CDR2 YYNGEE. V gave up 4 bases and J gave up 3 bases; unmatched junction bases: 15. This CDR3 is 17 amino acids long. CDR3 DNA: TGTGCCAGCAGCCGAACTAGGGTTTCAGGGGGGCACTATGGCTACACCTTC. Translation gives CASSRTRVSGGHYGYTF. The variable domain in full, completed from reference TRBV9 and TRBJ1-2, reads DSGVTQTPKHLITATGQRVTLRCSPRSGDLSVYWYQQSLDQGLQFLIQYYNGEERAKGNILERFSAQQFPDLHSELNLSSLELGDSALYFCASSRTRVSGGHYGYTFGSGTRLTVV.